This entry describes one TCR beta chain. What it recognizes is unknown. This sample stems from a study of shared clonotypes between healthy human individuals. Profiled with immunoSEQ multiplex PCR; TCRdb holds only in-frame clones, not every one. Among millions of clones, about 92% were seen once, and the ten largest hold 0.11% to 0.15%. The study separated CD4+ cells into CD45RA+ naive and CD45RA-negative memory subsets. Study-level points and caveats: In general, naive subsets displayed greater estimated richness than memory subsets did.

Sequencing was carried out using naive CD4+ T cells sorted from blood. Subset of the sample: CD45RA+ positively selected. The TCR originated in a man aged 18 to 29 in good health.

In nucleotides, the CDR3 is TGTGCCAGCAGCAAAGCTATTAGCGGGGGCGCAAGAGGAGATACGCAGTATTTT. This sequence encodes CASSKAISGGARGDTQYF. J is TRBJ2-3 and V is TRBV21-1; no DNA check was done on the table's D call, TRBD2. TRBV21-1 is classified as a pseudogene. This CDR3 is built from 18 residues.